The T cell receptor beta chain described here comes from a study of cytomegalovirus exposure and HLA in healthy donors. Notes on the study in general: A prior analysis recorded that most TCR beta V segments were productive about 87% or about 30% of the time. Listed as cytomegalovirus-associated were 150 or so TCR beta chains. The majority of CMV-associated TCR beta chains were reported as apparently HLA-restricted in a later analysis.

Details on this clone: Antigen specificity is unknown.

The CDR3 runs to 16 residues. V dropped 5 bases and J dropped 5 bases, with 19 bases sitting between them. Germline values: CDR1 MNHNY, CDR2 SVGAGI (reference sequence). PCR primers comprised 60 Vbeta and 13 Jbeta primers. Generated by immunoSEQ multiplex PCR, the TCRdb table keeps only in-frame clones and is missing some. Altogether 200,000 or so clones are present, around 79% being singletons, with the ten largest covering more than 1.5%. The chain recombines TRBV6-6 with TRBJ2-1, with D possibly being TRBD2 (5 bases). The source material was PBMCs. The sequence was collected from a man aged 18 to 35 in good health and CMV-seronegative. CDR3 residues: CASSVFGLDENNEQFF. CDR3 DNA sequence: TGTGCCAGCAGTGTCTTTGGACTTGATGAAAACAATGAGCAGTTCTTC.